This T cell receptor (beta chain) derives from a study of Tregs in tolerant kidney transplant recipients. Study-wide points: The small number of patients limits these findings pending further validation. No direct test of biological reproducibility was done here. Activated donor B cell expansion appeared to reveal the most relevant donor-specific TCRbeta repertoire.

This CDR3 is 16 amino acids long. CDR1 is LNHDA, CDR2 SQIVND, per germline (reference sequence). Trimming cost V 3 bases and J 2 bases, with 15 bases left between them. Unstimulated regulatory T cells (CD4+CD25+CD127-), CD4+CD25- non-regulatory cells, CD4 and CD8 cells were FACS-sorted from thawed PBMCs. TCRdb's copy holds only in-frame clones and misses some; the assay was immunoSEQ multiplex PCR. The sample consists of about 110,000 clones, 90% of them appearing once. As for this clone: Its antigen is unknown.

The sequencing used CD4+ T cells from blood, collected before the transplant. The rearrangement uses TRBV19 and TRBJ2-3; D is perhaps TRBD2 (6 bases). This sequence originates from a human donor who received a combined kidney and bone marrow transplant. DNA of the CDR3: TGTGCCAGTAGTATGAGGCGGGACCTTTCCACAGATACGCAGTATTTT. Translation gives CASSMRRDLSTDTQYF.